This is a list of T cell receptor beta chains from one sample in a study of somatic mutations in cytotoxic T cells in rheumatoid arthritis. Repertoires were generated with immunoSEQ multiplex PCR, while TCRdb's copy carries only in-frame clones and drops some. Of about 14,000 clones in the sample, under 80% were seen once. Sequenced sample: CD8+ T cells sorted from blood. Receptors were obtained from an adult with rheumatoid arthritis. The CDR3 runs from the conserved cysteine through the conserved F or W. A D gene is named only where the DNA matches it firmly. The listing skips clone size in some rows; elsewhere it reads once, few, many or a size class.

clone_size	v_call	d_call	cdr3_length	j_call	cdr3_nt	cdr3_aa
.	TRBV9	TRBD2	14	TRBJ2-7	TGTGCCAGCAGCCCCCGGGACTATCCCTACGAGCAGTACTTC	CASSPRDYPYEQYF
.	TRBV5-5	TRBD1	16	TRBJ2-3	TGTGCCAGCAGCTTCTTCCAGGGGGACCACACAGATACGCAGTATTTT	CASSFFQGDHTDTQYF
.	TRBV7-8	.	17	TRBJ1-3	TGTGCCAGCAGCTTCGGTGTGGACGCTAACTCTGGAAACACCATATATTTT	CASSFGVDANSGNTIYF
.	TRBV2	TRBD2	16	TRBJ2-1	TGTGCCAGCACCGACGTCGGGGGGGGGCTGGGAAATGAGCAGTTCTTC	CASTDVGGGLGNEQFF
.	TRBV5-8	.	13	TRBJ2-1	TGTGCCAGCAGCTTACGGGGGGCCAATGAGCAGTTCTTC	CASSLRGANEQFF
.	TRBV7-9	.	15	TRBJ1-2	TGTGCCAGCAGCTTAGATACGGCCAGGGTGTATGGCTACACCTTC	CASSLDTARVYGYTF
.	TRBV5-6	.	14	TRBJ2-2	TGTGCCAGCAGCTTGGTTCTGTACACCGGGGAGCTGTTTTTT	CASSLVLYTGELFF
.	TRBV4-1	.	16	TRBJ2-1	TGCGCCAGCAGCCGCATAATAGATGGGTTTTCGGATGAGCAGTTCTTC	CASSRIIDGFSDEQFF
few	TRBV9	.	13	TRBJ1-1	TGTGCCAGCAGCCCCCTCCCGGGCTCTGAAGCTTTCTTT	CASSPLPGSEAFF
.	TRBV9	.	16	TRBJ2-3	TGTGCCAGCAGCGTAGTGGGGTTGGGCAGCACAGATACGCAGTATTTT	CASSVVGLGSTDTQYF
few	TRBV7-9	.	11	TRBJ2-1	TGTGCCAGCAGCTTAGGCGGCGAGCAGTTCTTC	CASSLGGEQFF
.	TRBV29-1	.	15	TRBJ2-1	TGCAGCGTTGAAGCCTCCGGGTGGGGGAATGATGAGCAGTTCTTC	CSVEASGWGNDEQFF
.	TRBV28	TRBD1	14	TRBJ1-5	TGTGCCAGCAGTAGACAGGGGGATGGTCAGCCCCAGCATTTT	CASSRQGDGQPQHF
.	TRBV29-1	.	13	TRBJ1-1	TGCAGCGTTGAATATAGTGCAGGTAATGAAGCTTTCTTT	CSVEYSAGNEAFF
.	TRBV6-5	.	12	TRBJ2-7	TGTGCCGCCCGACCCCCAGGCTTCGAGCAGTACTTC	CAARPPGFEQYF
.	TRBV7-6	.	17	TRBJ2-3	TGTGCCAGCAGCTTATATGGAGGGAGACGAAGCACAGATACGCAGTATTTT	CASSLYGGRRSTDTQYF
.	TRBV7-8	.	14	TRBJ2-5	TGTGCCAGCAGCTCTAGACTAGACGAGGAGACCCAGTACTTC	CASSSRLDEETQYF
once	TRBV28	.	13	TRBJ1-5	TGTGCCAGCCCGGACAGCGGGGGACAGCCCCAGCATTTT	CASPDSGGQPQHF
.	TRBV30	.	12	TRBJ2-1	TGTGCCTGGAGTGTAGGGTCGGATGAGCAGTTCTTC	CAWSVGSDEQFF
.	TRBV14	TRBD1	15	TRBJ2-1	TGTGCCAGCAGCCAAGATCACGCAGGGGGCCATGAGCAGTTCTTC	CASSQDHAGGHEQFF
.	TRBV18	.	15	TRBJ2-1	TGTGCCAGCCTCACGTGGGGGGAACCCTACAATGAGCAGTTCTTC	CASLTWGEPYNEQFF
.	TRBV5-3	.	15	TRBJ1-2	TGTGCCAGAAGCTACAGGGCTCCGGCTAACTATGGCTACACCTTC	CARSYRAPANYGYTF
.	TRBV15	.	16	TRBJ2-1	TGTGCCACCAGCAGAGGTAGTGGGAACCCTCGCGATGAGCAGTTCTTC	CATSRGSGNPRDEQFF
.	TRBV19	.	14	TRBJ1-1	TGTGCCAGTAGTGGAGGGGTGGCCCACGAGGTAGCTTTCTTT	CASSGGVAHEVAFF
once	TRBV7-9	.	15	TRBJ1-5	TGTGCCAGCAGCTACGGCATGGGGGGAGGTCAGCCCCAGCATTTT	CASSYGMGGGQPQHF
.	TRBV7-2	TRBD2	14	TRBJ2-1	TGTGCCAGCAGCTCCGGGACTAGCGGGGCAGGGCAGTTCTTC	CASSSGTSGAGQFF